The 8 T cell receptor beta chains below come from one sample, sequenced in a study of T cells after somatic rescue of genetic block. The assay was immunoSEQ multiplex PCR, and TCRdb's table has in-frame clones only and misses some. The data show 60,000 to 75,000 clones, with 92% seen just once and around 2.8% held by the top ten. The sample taken for sequencing was peripheral blood mononuclear cells (PBMCs). The receptors originated from a man aged 35 to 55.

This chain links TRBV9 with TRBJ2-5, with D perhaps matching TRBD1 (6 bases). V was clipped by 4 bases and J by 2 bases, with 21 bases between them. Looked up from germline, CDR1 is SGDLS and CDR2 is YYNGEE. CDR3 length: 17 residues. This CDR3 reads CASSPIGGTGTQETQYF. The CDR3 nucleotides are TGTGCCAGCAGCCCCATAGGGGGTACAGGCACTCAAGAGACCCAGTACTTC.

The CDR3 nucleotides are TGTGCCAGCTCGGACTTTAGCACAGATACGCAGTATTTT. Translated: CASSDFSTDTQYF. The chain recombines TRBV5-4 with TRBJ2-3, with D tentatively TRBD2 (5 bases). This CDR3 is built from 13 residues. Germline loops: CDR1 SGHNT, CDR2 YYREEE (reference sequence). V was pared by 7 bases and J by 0 bases, with 9 bases between.

The genes are TRBV5-4 and TRBJ2-7, with 7 positions matching TRBD1. After removal of 3 bases from V and 0 bases from J, the junction contained 6 bases not matched to a gene. The germline gives CDR1 SGHNT, CDR2 YYREEE (reference sequence). This CDR3 has 15 residues. This CDR3 is CASSWGQMSSYEQYF. The CDR3 region has the DNA TGTGCCAGCAGCTGGGGACAGATGAGCTCCTACGAGCAGTACTTC.

The rearrangement uses TRBV6-5 and TRBJ2-7; D is perhaps TRBD2 (6 bases). Germline V lookup: CDR1 MNHEY, CDR2 SVGAGI. This CDR3 comprises 15 residues. Trimming took off 6 bases at V and 2 bases at J, with 17 bases between the two ends. Here the CDR3 reads CASSPAGGTPYEQYF. CDR3 DNA sequence: TGTGCCAGCAGCCCGGCGGGCGGGACCCCCTACGAGCAGTACTTC.

In DNA form, the CDR3 reads TGTGCCAGCAGCAGATGCAGGGCCGAGTCCTCTGGAAACACCATATATTTT. This gives the protein CASSRCRAESSGNTIYF. The chain uses TRBV21-1 and TRBJ1-3; the listed D gene, TRBD1, was not tested against the DNA. TRBV21-1 is shown as a pseudogene. The CDR3 is 17 amino acids.

This chain uses TRBV5-4 with TRBJ2-1; TRBD2 aligns across 8 bases. V was pared by 2 bases and J by 6 bases, with 10 bases of the junction left unmatched. Germline CDR1 SGHNT, CDR2 YYREEE (reference sequence). There are 16 residues in the CDR3. The CDR3 reads CASSLVGLALSNEQFF. DNA for the CDR3: TGTGCCAGCAGCTTAGTCGGACTAGCTTTATCCAATGAGCAGTTCTTC.

This chain joins TRBV11-2 and TRBJ2-3; tentatively, D is TRBD1 (6 bases). There are 14 residues in the CDR3. Germline V gene sequence: CDR1 SGHAT, CDR2 FQNNGV. V dropped 3 bases and J dropped 0 bases, with 7 bases sitting between them. The CDR3 region has the DNA TGTGCCAGCAGCTTCAGGGGCAGCACAGATACGCAGTATTTT. Amino acids: CASSFRGSTDTQYF.

The rearrangement uses TRBV9 and TRBJ2-1; 10 nucleotides align to TRBD1. V lost 0 bases to trimming and J lost 9 bases; unmatched junction nucleotides: 6. The germline CDR1 and CDR2 sequences are SGDLS and YYNGEE. This CDR3 has 15 residues. CDR3 coding DNA: TGTGCCAGCAGCGTAGGGGACAGGGGAACGGCTGAGCAGTTCTTC. Translating it yields CASSVGDRGTAEQFF.